One sample yielded the 28 T cell receptor beta chains listed below, sequenced in a study of T cell repertoires in cytomegalovirus infection. MiXCR was run by TCRdb on the reads, yielding one entry per CDR3 protein. This table holds approximately 260,000 distinct CDR3 sequences, about 15% found once. The source material was CD8+ T cells from PBMCs. These TCRs come from a human donor in good health (CMV status not recorded). Some clones in this sample may be carry-over from other donors' samples.

There are a few counts of this clonotype. The chain combines TRBV5-5 with TRBJ1-2, with 9 bases identical to TRBD1. In germline, CDR1 is SGHKS, CDR2 YYEKEE (reference sequence). V shed 0 bases, J shed 5 bases, and the junction held 5 bases outside the gene matches. This CDR3 is built from 15 residues. This CDR3 reads CASSLDRGQEYGYTF. CDR3 sequence (DNA): TGTGCCAGCAGCTTGGACAGGGGGCAGGAGTATGGCTACACCTTC.

V gene TRBV7-9 combines with J gene TRBJ1-6; tentative D call: TRBD1 (6 bases). The ends were cut back, 5 bases at V and 10 bases at J, with 18 bases in the middle. Germline-derived CDR1 and CDR2 are SEHNR and FQNEAQ (reference sequence). The length of the CDR3 is 15 residues. The CDR3 coding sequence is TGTGCCAGCAGCAGTGGGGTAGGGGGTTACTCACCCCTCCACTTT. Residues: CASSSGVGGYSPLHF.

There are a few counts of this clonotype. This chain links TRBV7-8 with TRBJ1-1, with D possibly TRBD1 on 6 matching bases. V shed 1 base and J shed 1 base, with 13 bases lying between them. There are 16 residues in the CDR3. The germline V gene has CDR1 SGHVS and CDR2 FQNEAQ. The CDR3 loop reads CASSLGQGFGNTEAFF. The CDR3 nucleotides read TGTGCCAGCAGCTTAGGTCAGGGGTTTGGGAACACTGAAGCTTTCTTT.

This clonotype was counted at least ten times. The chain joins TRBV7-2 to TRBJ1-1; 9 nucleotides line up with TRBD1. The CDR3 runs 17 residues. In germline, CDR1 is SGHTA, CDR2 FQGNSA. J lost 3 bases, V lost 0 bases, and 8 bases had no gene match. CDR3 nucleotides: TGTGCCAGCAGCTTAGCGCTCATCGGACAGGGGTACACTGAAGCTTTCTTT. Encoded protein: CASSLALIGQGYTEAFF.

This clonotype was detected only a few times. The chain is built from TRBV19 and TRBJ2-3; D may be TRBD1 (6 bases). V was cut by 5 bases and J by 2 bases, with 20 bases left in between. The CDR3 totals 17 residues. Germline V gene sequence: CDR1 LNHDA, CDR2 SQIVND (reference sequence). The CDR3 loop is CASSDYTGLEHTDTQYF. The CDR3 DNA reads as TGTGCCAGTAGTGACTACACAGGGTTAGAGCACACAGATACGCAGTATTTT.

This chain joins TRBV4-3 and TRBJ2-1; D might be TRBD2 (7 bases). Trimming stripped 0 bases from V and 2 bases from J, with 14 bases between. Germline assignment: CDR1 LGHNA and CDR2 YSLEER. This CDR3 contains 17 residues. The CDR3 nucleotides are TGCGCCAGCAGCCAAGATAGGGAGGGGACAACCTACAATGAGCAGTTCTTC. Its translation is CASSQDREGTTYNEQFF.

This clonotype was recorded at least ten times. V is TRBV7-6 and J is TRBJ2-1; possibly TRBD1 for D (5 bases). Germline CDR1 SGHVS, CDR2 FNYEAQ. V was cut by 0 bases and J by 12 bases, with 15 bases left in between. The CDR3 is 14 amino acids. The CDR3 protein is CASSLADNINPQFF. CDR3 sequence (DNA): TGTGCCAGCAGCTTAGCGGACAACATAAATCCGCAGTTCTTC.

This clonotype was seen only a few times. V gene TRBV25-1 combines with J gene TRBJ2-2; 9 bases agree with TRBD1. With V trimmed by 3 bases and J by 5 bases, 7 bases remained unmatched. CDR1 and CDR2 (germline): MGHDK, SYGVNS. This CDR3 is built from 16 residues. CDR3 sequence reads: CASSDPRTGETGELFF. CDR3 DNA: TGTGCCAGCAGTGACCCTAGGACAGGGGAAACCGGGGAGCTGTTTTTT. The full variable domain, with the rest looked up from reference TRBV25-1 and TRBJ2-2, is EADIYQTPRYLVIGTGKKITLECSQTMGHDKMYWYQQDPGMELHLIHYSYGVNSTEKGDLSSESTVSRIRTEHFPLTLESARPSHTSQYLCASSDPRTGETGELFFGEGSRLTVL.

In this sample, this clonotype turned up a few times. The chain has TRBV28 and TRBJ1-1, with D possibly being TRBD1 (5 bases). This CDR3 has 14 residues. The V and J ends lost 4 bases and 6 bases respectively, with 15 bases between them. CDR1 is MDHEN and CDR2 is SYDVKM in the germline V gene. CDR3 region: CASSSVGWDSEAFF. CDR3 coding DNA: TGTGCCAGCAGTTCTGTGGGGTGGGACTCTGAAGCTTTCTTT.

With regard to this clonotype: The junction shows a germline mismatch at one end, possibly a read error. The genes are TRBV3-1 and TRBJ2-7, with D tentatively TRBD1 or TRBD2 (6 bases each). Germline V lookup: CDR1 LGHDT, CDR2 YNNKEL (reference sequence). The CDR3 covers 16 residues. In DNA form, the CDR3 reads TGTGCCAGCAGCGAAGACGGGGGCTTCGAGATATACGAGCAGTACTTC. It codes for CASSEDGGFEIYEQYF.

The V call is TRBV6-1, the J call TRBJ2-5; 11 bases agree with TRBD1. The length of the CDR3 is 16 residues. CDR1 MNHNS and CDR2 SASEGT come from the germline V gene. With V trimmed by 5 bases and J by 4 bases, 9 bases remained unmatched. CDR3 region: CASSKSGQGARETQYF. The CDR3 DNA is TGTGCCAGCAGTAAAAGCGGACAGGGGGCCCGAGAGACCCAGTACTTC.

The chain carries TRBV4-3 and TRBJ1-1; the D gene is possibly TRBD1 (5 bases). The germline V gene encodes CDR1 LGHNA and CDR2 YSLEER. This CDR3 has 16 residues. Trimming removed 1 base from V and 1 base from J, with 13 bases in between. The CDR3: CASSQAPGPQNTEAFF. CDR3 nucleotides: TGCGCCAGCAGCCAAGCGCCGGGACCCCAGAACACTGAAGCTTTCTTT.

The chain links TRBV7-9 to TRBJ2-5; D is unclear. The CDR3 has 14 amino acids. V gave up 1 base and J gave up 1 base, with 7 bases separating them. Germline loops: CDR1 SEHNR, CDR2 FQNEAQ (reference sequence). This chain's CDR3 is CASSLGLPQETQYF. In DNA, the CDR3 is TGTGCCAGCAGCTTAGGGTTACCCCAAGAGACCCAGTACTTC.

At least ten counts were recorded for this clonotype. The rearrangement links TRBV7-3 to TRBJ2-3, with D possibly TRBD1 on 6 matching bases. This CDR3 region has 15 residues. Germline values: CDR1 SGHTA, CDR2 FQGTGA. Trimming removed 3 bases at V and 2 bases at J, with 12 bases between. The CDR3 DNA follows: TGTGCCAGCAGCTTCACAGGGAGCAACACAGATACGCAGTATTTT. Encoded protein: CASSFTGSNTDTQYF.

The rearrangement uses TRBV25-1 and TRBJ1-1; D is uncertain. From germline, CDR1 is MGHDK and CDR2 SYGVNS. V gave up 5 bases and J gave up 4 bases, with 8 bases separating them. The length of the CDR3 is 12 residues. CDR3 coding DNA: TGTGCCAGCAGTTCGACCCGCACTGAAGCTTTCTTT. Translating gives CASSSTRTEAFF. Full variable domain (remainder filled in from reference TRBV25-1 and TRBJ1-1): EADIYQTPRYLVIGTGKKITLECSQTMGHDKMYWYQQDPGMELHLIHYSYGVNSTEKGDLSSESTVSRIRTEHFPLTLESARPSHTSQYLCASSSTRTEAFFGQGTRLTVV.

The table lists this clonotype with many counts. The junction departs from the called germline gene at one end, perhaps through a read error. The V and J genes are TRBV20-1 and TRBJ2-1, with 14 bases fitting TRBD2. This CDR3 contains 15 residues. Germline CDR1 is DFQATT and CDR2 is SNEGSKA (reference sequence). The CDR3 coding sequence is TGCAGTGCGAGAGGGACTAGCGGGGGCTCGAATGAGCAGTTCTTC. Translation gives CSARGTSGGSNEQFF.

In its sample, this clonotype was seen many times. This chain connects TRBV6-1 to TRBJ2-2; 10 bases are a match to TRBD1. Germline V CDR1 and CDR2: MNHNS, SASEGT. The CDR3 loop spans 17 amino acids. The ends lost 3 bases at V and 5 bases at J; junction bases unmatched: 9. Here the CDR3 reads CASSDPGQGIRTGELFF. The CDR3 DNA reads TGTGCCAGCAGTGACCCGGGACAGGGGATAAGGACCGGGGAGCTGTTTTTT.

This clonotype was observed many times. This sequence joins TRBV6-6 and TRBJ2-5; D gene uncertain. V was cut by 0 bases and J by 3 bases, with 17 bases left in between. This CDR3 contains 17 residues. Germline-derived CDR1 and CDR2 are MNHNY and SVGAGI (reference sequence). The CDR3 DNA reads as TGTGCCAGCAGTTACTCGAATTTATTGGGTTGGGAAGAGACCCAGTACTTC. Protein sequence: CASSYSNLLGWEETQYF.

The chain links TRBV28 to TRBJ2-2; weak D call: TRBD1 (6 bases). CDR1 MDHEN and CDR2 SYDVKM come from the germline V gene. V lost 1 base and J 0 bases, leaving 9 bases between the germline ends. The CDR3 is 16 amino acids. This CDR3 is CASSLSTGTNTGELFF. CDR3 nucleotides: TGTGCCAGCAGTTTATCTACAGGGACGAACACCGGGGAGCTGTTTTTT.

This clonotype showed up many times. V is TRBV5-6 and J is TRBJ1-1, with TRBD1 matching over 8 bases. Trimming removed 4 bases from V and 6 bases from J; junction bases left unmatched: 8. Germline V CDR1 and CDR2: SGHDT, YYEEEE. This CDR3 is 14 amino acids long. CDR3 bases: TGTGCCAGCAGCCGCGGGACAGGAGGTGCTGAAGCTTTCTTT. Protein: CASSRGTGGAEAFF.

The gene calls are TRBV6-2 or TRBV6-3 and TRBJ2-1, with D hard to call. V was clipped by 5 bases and J by 4 bases, with 9 bases between them. The germline V gene encodes CDR1 MNHEY and CDR2 SVGEGT. This CDR3 is 13 amino acids long. CDR3 protein: CASSPTQYNEQFF. Written as DNA, the CDR3 is TGTGCCAGCAGTCCAACCCAATACAATGAGCAGTTCTTC.

Comment on this clonotype: One end of the junction fails to match germline, which may point to a read error. The chain employs TRBV2 and TRBJ2-3; the match to TRBD2 covers 9 bases. CDR3 length equals 20 residues. Germline CDR1 and CDR2: SNHLY and FYNNEI. This CDR3 reads CTSSEAGLATARGHTDTQYF. Here the CDR3 DNA reads TGTACCAGCAGTGAAGCGGGACTAGCAACGGCAAGGGGGCACACAGATACGCAGTATTTT.

As concerns this clonotype: Possible read error: a much larger clone is one base away. The V gene is TRBV5-6, the J gene TRBJ2-1; 8 bases align to TRBD1. J was trimmed by 8 bases and V by 4 bases; bases with no gene match: 5. CDR1 and CDR2 from the germline V gene are SGHDT and YYEEEE. This CDR3 has 13 residues. The chain's CDR3 is CASSPQGDYEQFF. CDR3 bases: TGTGCCAGCAGCCCACAGGGGGATTATGAGCAGTTCTTC.

This clonotype was seen a handful of times. The V gene is TRBV12-3 or TRBV12-4, the J gene TRBJ1-2, with D uncertain. The CDR3 sequence is 14 residues long. V dropped 5 bases and J dropped 4 bases, with 14 bases sitting between them. The CDR3 protein is CASSHAGLSYGYTF. In DNA, the CDR3 is TGTGCCAGCAGTCACGCAGGACTAAGCTATGGCTACACCTTC.

This chain joins TRBV4-2 and TRBJ1-3; D is unclear. Trimming left V 7 bases short and J 9 bases short, with 1 base between. The CDR3 consists of 8 residues. CDR1 and CDR2 (germline): LGHNA, YNFKEQ. The DNA of the CDR3 is TGTGCCAGCACCACCATATATTTT. Encoded protein: CASTTIYF.

Regarding this clonotype: An end of the junction differs from the germline gene, which may be a read error. The chain couples TRBV29-1 to TRBJ2-7; tentatively, D is TRBD2 (6 bases). Germline V lookup: CDR1 SQVTM, CDR2 ANQGSEA. The CDR3 totals 13 residues. CDR3 amino acids: CSFDTGVCNEQYF. The CDR3 coding sequence is TGCAGCTTTGACACGGGGGTATGCAACGAGCAGTACTTC.

This clonotype was found many times. The gene calls are TRBV28 and TRBJ2-1, with D perhaps matching TRBD2 (5 bases). Germline lookup yields CDR1 MDHEN and CDR2 SYDVKM. V was trimmed by 3 bases and J by 7 bases, leaving 16 bases between them. CDR3 length: 15 amino acids. The CDR3 DNA sequence: TGTGCCAGCAGTTTGGAGGTCGGGTTGGGGAATGAGCAGTTCTTC. Its protein is CASSLEVGLGNEQFF.

This clonotype occurred a few times. The V and J genes are TRBV6-2 or TRBV6-3 and TRBJ1-2, with D unresolved. CDR3 length: 15 amino acids. The germline V gene has CDR1 MNHEY and CDR2 SVGEGT. Trimming took off 0 bases at V and 6 bases at J, with 14 bases between the two ends. The CDR3 spells CASSYSRTNQNGYTF. In DNA form, the CDR3 reads TGTGCCAGCAGTTACTCGAGGACGAACCAGAATGGCTACACCTTC.